One and the same sample provided the 18 T cell receptor beta chains below, sequenced in a study of regulatory T cells in long-lasting Graves disease. Time point defined: newly diagnosed GD, antithyroid drugs for less than 3 months. RNA from PBMCs was the source of the TCR library. Through Arm-PCR of CDR3 regions and iRepertoire HTBI primers, TCR beta libraries were built. TCRdb called the multiplex PCR reads again in MiXCR, with one record for every CDR3 protein. The sample holds roughly 500,000 distinct CDR3 sequences, approximately 15% seen once. These data were likewise used in another study, on T cells in Graves' hyperthyroidism and ophthalmopathy.

The sample in question was peripheral blood mononuclear cells (PBMCs), obtained at new diagnosis, from a patient treated with antithyroid drugs. All receptors come from a man under 40 with Graves disease.

This clonotype was found many times. V is TRBV27 and J is TRBJ2-7, with D unclear. CDR1 and CDR2 from the germline V gene are MNHEY and SMNVEV (reference sequence). V was trimmed by 2 bases and J by 5 bases, leaving 10 bases between them. CDR3 size: 13 residues. The CDR3 is CASSLPAVDEQYF. Written as DNA, the CDR3 is TGTGCCAGCAGTTTACCGGCCGTCGACGAGCAGTACTTC.

This clonotype was detected many times. V usage is TRBV29-1 and J usage is TRBJ2-5; D unclear. Germline CDR1 is SQVTM and CDR2 is ANQGSEA. CDR3 size: 12 residues. The V end was cut by 7 bases, the J end by 0 bases, with 9 bases between. DNA of the CDR3: TGCAGCGGGGCCCTGTACCAAGAGACCCAGTACTTC. The encoded protein is CSGALYQETQYF. The complete variable domain, with remaining parts taken from reference TRBV29-1 and TRBJ2-5, reads SAVISQKPSRDICQRGTSLTIQCQVDSQVTMMFWYRQQPGQSLTLIATANQGSEATYESGFVIDKFPISRPNLTFSTLTVSNMSPEDSSIYLCSGALYQETQYFGPGTRLLVL.

This clonotype occurred many times. This chain joins TRBV20-1 and TRBJ2-7; TRBD2 agrees at 11 bases. The CDR3 has 14 residues. The V and J ends lost 3 bases and 5 bases, in that order; junction bases with no gene match: 6. Per the germline V gene, CDR1 is DFQATT and CDR2 is SNEGSKA (reference sequence). The CDR3: CSASLTSGSHEQYF. The CDR3 bases are TGCAGTGCTAGTCTCACTAGCGGGAGCCACGAGCAGTACTTC.

This clonotype was counted many times. The chain couples TRBV11-2 to TRBJ2-1; 10 bases line up with TRBD1. Germline V lookup: CDR1 SGHAT, CDR2 FQNNGV. This CDR3 has 15 residues. The trim removed 2 bases at V and 6 bases at J, leaving 4 bases unmatched. CDR3 bases: TGTGCCAGCAGCTTATCGGACAGGGGGTCCAATGAGCAGTTCTTC. This sequence encodes CASSLSDRGSNEQFF.

The V gene is TRBV18, the J gene TRBJ2-1, with TRBD1 matching 8 bases. Trimming took 1 base from V and 11 from J; bases not matched to a gene: 13. Germline CDR1 reads KGHSH; CDR2 reads LQKENI. The CDR3 runs to 16 residues. The CDR3 region is CASSPRTGTRGDKQFF. In DNA form, the CDR3 reads TGTGCCAGCTCACCACGGACAGGGACCCGTGGGGATAAGCAGTTCTTC.

This clonotype was seen at least ten times. The rearrangement uses TRBV2 and TRBJ2-2; TRBD1 aligns across 7 bases. The germline V gene encodes CDR1 SNHLY and CDR2 FYNNEI. The CDR3 consists of 15 residues. V gave up 4 bases and J gave up 3 bases; unmatched junction bases: 5. CDR3 bases: TGTGCCAGCAGTGTTAACAGGGGAGACACCGGGGAGCTGTTTTTT. Residues: CASSVNRGDTGELFF.

The chain combines TRBV6-2 or TRBV6-3 with TRBJ1-1, with D perhaps matching TRBD1 (5 bases). CDR1 is MNHEY and CDR2 is SVGEGT in the germline V gene. This CDR3 is built from 14 residues. V dropped 2 bases and J dropped 3 bases, with 10 bases sitting between them. CDR3 nucleotides: TGTGCCAGCAGTTACAGGGGCGTTCACACTGAAGCTTTCTTT. Translation gives CASSYRGVHTEAFF.

This clonotype appeared many times. The chain couples TRBV29-1 to TRBJ1-1; perhaps TRBD1 as D (6 bases). Per germline, CDR1 SQVTM and CDR2 ANQGSEA. CDR3 length equals 12 residues. V was pared by 7 bases and J by 4 bases, with 13 bases between. CDR3 in amino acids: CSALGGPTEAFF. CDR3 DNA sequence: TGCAGCGCCCTAGGGGGGCCCACTGAAGCTTTCTTT.

This clonotype was seen repeatedly, ten times or more. This sequence joins TRBV24-1 and TRBJ2-5; D possibly corresponds to TRBD1 (7 bases). CDR3 length: 15 amino acids. The germline V gene encodes CDR1 KGHDR and CDR2 SFDVKD. The V gene lost 1 base and the J gene lost 4 bases, with 12 bases spanning the gap. The CDR3 DNA sequence: TGTGCCACCAGTGATTTCCGCCAGGGGGGAGAGACCCAGTACTTC. It encodes CATSDFRQGGETQYF.

As concerns this clonotype: A much more abundant neighbour one base away suggests this may be a read error. V and J are TRBV27 and TRBJ2-2; D may be TRBD2 (5 bases). Germline CDR1 is MNHEY and CDR2 is SMNVEV (reference sequence). This CDR3 contains 13 residues. The CDR3 region is CASTELATGEPFF. Here the CDR3 DNA reads TGTGCCAGCACCGAACTGGCTACCGGGGAGCCGTTTTTT.

V and J are TRBV11-3 and TRBJ2-1, with TRBD2 matching over 8 bases. Per the germline V gene, CDR1 is SGHNT and CDR2 is YENEEA. After removal of 0 bases from V and 6 bases from J, the junction contained 7 bases not matched to a gene. This CDR3 spans 16 amino acids. CDR3 nucleotides: TGTGCCAGCAGCTTAGATGGGGGGCTAGCGGGCAATGAGCAGTTCTTC. Translation gives CASSLDGGLAGNEQFF.

This clonotype has at least ten counts. V and J are TRBV2 and TRBJ1-4; 8 positions agree with TRBD1. V was pared by 7 bases and J by 8 bases, with 12 bases of the junction left unmatched. This CDR3 region has 15 residues. From germline, CDR1 is SNHLY and CDR2 FYNNEI. The CDR3 DNA is TGTGCCAGCAACTTACAACAGGGGGAGCGGGAAAAACTGTTTTTT. This codes for CASNLQQGEREKLFF.

The sample holds many counts of this clonotype. For the CDR3, the DNA is TGTGCCAGCAGCCCCGGACAGGGTGCCTACGAGCAGTACTTC. Protein sequence: CASSPGQGAYEQYF. The chain uses TRBV11-2 and TRBJ2-7; 8 positions match TRBD1. Germline V gene data show CDR1 as SGHAT and CDR2 as FQNNGV. The CDR3 extends over 14 amino acids. After removal of 5 bases from V and 2 bases from J, the junction contained 5 bases not matched to a gene. The complete variable domain, with remaining parts taken from reference TRBV11-2 and TRBJ2-7, reads EAGVAQSPRYKIIEKRQSVAFWCNPISGHATLYWYQQILGQGPKLLIQFQNNGVVDDSQLPKDRFSAERLKGVDSTLKIQPAKLEDSAVYLCASSPGQGAYEQYFGPGTRLTVT.

This clonotype came up many times. The V and J genes are TRBV28 and TRBJ2-7; the D is unclear. Trimming stripped 7 bases from V and 5 bases from J, with 12 bases between. Germline CDR1 is MDHEN and CDR2 is SYDVKM. This CDR3 region has 12 residues. CDR3 protein: CASNGELNEQYF. CDR3 coding DNA: TGTGCCAGCAATGGGGAACTGAACGAGCAGTACTTC.

The sample holds a few counts of this clonotype. The chain combines TRBV25-1 with TRBJ2-7; D call uncertain. Per germline, CDR1 MGHDK and CDR2 SYGVNS. CDR3 length equals 14 residues. Trimming cost V 3 bases and J 0 bases, with 9 bases left between them. CDR3 sequence: CASSDNLVSYEQYF. The CDR3 DNA reads TGTGCCAGCAGTGACAACCTAGTCTCCTACGAGCAGTACTTC.

This clonotype was seen repeatedly, ten times or more. The rearrangement joins TRBV11-2 to TRBJ2-3, with D possibly called TRBD1 or TRBD2 (5 bases each). The CDR3 runs 13 residues. Trimming pared 1 base from V and 4 bases from J, leaving 6 bases between. In germline, CDR1 is SGHAT, CDR2 FQNNGV. In DNA form, the CDR3 reads TGTGCCAGCAGCTTAGGGGGGTCAGATACGCAGTATTTT. This sequence encodes CASSLGGSDTQYF.

This clonotype was seen at least ten times. CDR3 nucleotides: TGTGCCAGCAGCCGGGGGACAGGGGACGAGCAGTACTTC. It specifies CASSRGTGDEQYF. This chain connects TRBV27 to TRBJ2-7; 10 bases agree with TRBD1. The CDR3 length is 13 residues. The junction had 4 bases not matched to a gene; V was cut back by 6 bases and J by 5 bases. Germline-derived CDR1 and CDR2 are MNHEY and SMNVEV (reference sequence).

The chain links TRBV20-1 to TRBJ2-4; 7 bases align to TRBD2. Germline CDR1 DFQATT, CDR2 SNEGSKA (reference sequence). With 0 bases clipped from V and 2 bases from J, the junction kept 10 bases outside the gene matches. The CDR3 is 17 amino acids. CDR3 region: CSAREEPRREPKNIQYF. The CDR3 DNA sequence: TGCAGTGCTAGAGAGGAACCACGGCGGGAGCCCAAAAACATTCAGTACTTC.